This TCR beta chain was identified during a study of blood T cells in healthy people across ages. Regarding the study as a whole: TCR beta diversity correlated strongly with naive T cell percentage. The recorded TCR beta diversity per million T cells decreased in a roughly linear manner with age.

Per sample, extraction of total RNA gave at least 6 micrograms in every case. Through a sample-barcoded 5' primer and a J-beta primer mix, a second PCR was run for roughly 7 to 11 cycles. TCRdb re-analysed the 5' RACE reads in MiXCR, keeping a single row per CDR3 protein. The sample lists around 1,900,000 distinct CDR3 sequences, about two fifths occurring once. V was clipped by 5 bases and J by 1 base; unmatched bases: 7. CDR1 and CDR2 (germline): DFQATT, SNEGSKA (reference sequence). The CDR3 runs 15 residues. To note about this clonotype: Its antigen is unknown.

Sequencing was performed on blood. V and J are TRBV20-1 and TRBJ2-5; 10 bases map to TRBD2. The origin of this receptor is a human donor in good health. In nucleotides, the CDR3 is TGCAGTGCTGGAGCCGGGACTAGCGCCCAAGAGACCCAGTACTTC. Protein sequence: CSAGAGTSAQETQYF.